This is a list of T cell receptor beta chains from one sample in a study of cytomegalovirus exposure and HLA in healthy donors. The table came from immunoSEQ multiplex PCR; TCRdb's copy has only in-frame clones and leaves some out. The sample holds a few hundred thousand clones, approximately 78% seen once. Sequenced input: PBMCs. All receptors derive from a man under 40 in good health and CMV-seronegative. CDR3s include the opening cysteine and the closing phenylalanine or tryptophan. The order of the fields is J gene, V gene, D gene, clone size, CDR3 DNA, CDR3 protein. A D gene is named only where the DNA matches it firmly. Clone size appears in some rows only: once, few, many, or a class for an expanded clone.

>TRBJ2-1|TRBV18|TRBD2|-
TGTGCCAGCTCACTGACTAGCGGGGGGGATAATGAGCAGTTCTTC
CASSLTSGGDNEQFF
>TRBJ1-2|TRBV29-1|TRBD1|-
TGCAGCACAACAGGGGAAGCTAACTATGGCTACACCTTC
CSTTGEANYGYTF
>TRBJ1-2|TRBV6-1|-|-
TGTGCCAGCAGTGAACGGGAAGACTATGGCTACACCTTC
CASSEREDYGYTF
>TRBJ2-1|TRBV4-1|TRBD2|few
TGCGCCAGCAGCCTCAGGTATCTAGCGGGGGGAGTATACAATGAGCAGTTCTTC
CASSLRYLAGGVYNEQFF
>TRBJ2-3|TRBV7-9|-|-
TGTGCCAGCAGCTTACAGGGCACAGATACGCAGTATTTT
CASSLQGTDTQYF
>TRBJ1-5|TRBV10-3|-|-
TGTGCCATCAGTGGGCAGGTTGATCAGCCCCAGCATTTT
CAISGQVDQPQHF
>TRBJ2-7|TRBV6-1|-|-
TGTGCCAGCAGGGGACGGGGGGCCGGCTCCTACGAGCAGTACTTC
CASRGRGAGSYEQYF
>TRBJ2-5|TRBV5-1|TRBD1|-
TGCGCCAGCAGCGCCCAACTACAGGGGTTCCAAGAGACCCAGTACTTC
CASSAQLQGFQETQYF
>TRBJ2-7|TRBV15|TRBD1|-
TGTGCCACCAGCGTCGGGACAGGGGATACCTACGAGCAGTACTTC
CATSVGTGDTYEQYF
>TRBJ1-5|TRBV19|-|-
TGTGCCAGTAGTATAGATCTCGAAACGGGAACCAATCAGCCCCAGCATTTT
CASSIDLETGTNQPQHF
>TRBJ1-5|TRBV7-3|-|-
TGTGCCGCCGAGGCGTTAGGCGCGAGCAATCAGCCCCAGCATTTT
CAAEALGASNQPQHF
>TRBJ2-7|TRBV11-2|TRBD1|-
TGTGCCAGCAGCCGAGGACAGGGTTTCATCTACGAGCAGTACTTC
CASSRGQGFIYEQYF
>TRBJ2-4|TRBV4-2|TRBD1|-
TGTGCCAGCAGCCTTTACGGGACAGAAAACATTCAGTACTTC
CASSLYGTENIQYF
>TRBJ2-3|TRBV5-8|TRBD2|-
TGTGCCAGCAGCAGACGGACTAGCGGGGGGGGCACAGATACGCAGTATTTT
CASSRRTSGGGTDTQYF
>TRBJ1-1|TRBV19|-|-
TGTGCCAGTACCGCTTCGGAGGGTATGAACACTGAAGCTTTCTTT
CASTASEGMNTEAFF
>TRBJ1-3|TRBV19|TRBD1|-
TGTGCCAGTAGTTCCCGTAAATCCTCGGGACAGCCAGTCTCTGGAAACACCATATATTTT
CASSSRKSSGQPVSGNTIYF
>TRBJ2-5|TRBV9|TRBD2|-
TGTGCCAGCAGCTCCCCCCGGACTAGCGGGCCCCAAGAGACCCAGTACTTC
CASSSPRTSGPQETQYF
>TRBJ2-3|TRBV4-2|TRBD2|-
TGTGCCAGCAGCCCCACCACTAGCGGGGCGGGCACAGATACGCAGTATTTT
CASSPTTSGAGTDTQYF
>TRBJ2-7|TRBV4-1|TRBD1|-
TGCGCCAGCAGCCTGGAAGACCTCCGGGACAGCTACGAGCAGTACTTC
CASSLEDLRDSYEQYF
>TRBJ2-7|TRBV7-8|TRBD2|-
TGTGCCAGCAGCTTAGCGCTAGCGGCCTACGAGCAGTACTTC
CASSLALAAYEQYF